Below, 9 T cell receptor beta chains from the same sample are listed, as sequenced in a study of somatic mutations in cytotoxic T cells in rheumatoid arthritis. Method: immunoSEQ multiplex PCR; TCRdb's copy keeps in-frame clones and lacks some. Here the sample spans about 26,000 clones, 82% being singletons. Sample: CD8+ T cells sorted from blood. Receptor source: a man in his fifties in good health.

The chain has TRBV28 and TRBJ1-2; the D gene is possibly TRBD1 (5 bases). Trimming left V 8 bases short and J 4 bases short, with 17 bases between. In germline, CDR1 is MDHEN, CDR2 SYDVKM. This CDR3 is 14 amino acids long. The CDR3 sequence is CASVPGQGLYGYTF. As DNA, the CDR3 is TGTGCCAGCGTACCGGGGCAGGGACTCTATGGCTACACCTTC.

The chain is built from TRBV5-8 and TRBJ1-1; D is ambiguous. The V and J ends lost 0 bases and 0 bases respectively, with 9 bases between them. Germline V gene lookup returns CDR1 SGHTS and CDR2 YDEGEE. The CDR3 spans 15 residues. CDR3 protein: CASSLVGRLNTEAFF. The CDR3 DNA reads TGTGCCAGCAGCTTGGTCGGCAGATTGAACACTGAAGCTTTCTTT.

V is TRBV5-4 and J is TRBJ2-1; D not certain. Germline-derived CDR1 and CDR2 are SGHNT and YYREEE (reference sequence). This CDR3 is 13 amino acids long. V gave up 3 bases and J gave up 6 bases, with 10 bases separating them. The CDR3 spells CASSYRAANEQFF. The DNA of the CDR3 is TGTGCCAGCAGCTACCGGGCAGCCAATGAGCAGTTCTTC.

This chain connects TRBV11-2 to TRBJ2-7, with D possibly matching TRBD1 (5 bases). The germline gives CDR1 SGHAT, CDR2 FQNNGV. V was clipped by 3 bases and J by 4 bases, with 7 bases between them. The length of the CDR3 is 12 residues. CDR3 amino acids: CASSLQGYEQYF. CDR3 nucleotides: TGTGCCAGCAGCTTGCAGGGTTACGAGCAGTACTTC. The variable domain in full, with the rest retrieved from reference TRBV11-2 and TRBJ2-7, is EAGVAQSPRYKIIEKRQSVAFWCNPISGHATLYWYQQILGQGPKLLIQFQNNGVVDDSQLPKDRFSAERLKGVDSTLKIQPAKLEDSAVYLCASSLQGYEQYFGPGTRLTVT.

The V gene is TRBV19, the J gene TRBJ2-3; perhaps D is TRBD1 or TRBD2 (6 bases each). Looked up from germline, CDR1 is LNHDA and CDR2 is SQIVND (reference sequence). Trimming left V 7 bases short and J 3 bases short, with 14 bases between. The CDR3 consists of 14 residues. CDR3 sequence reads: CASNPGGLTDTQYF. CDR3 sequence (DNA): TGTGCCAGTAATCCCGGGGGCCTAACAGATACGCAGTATTTT.

The sample holds a few counts of this clone. CDR3 sequence (DNA): TGTGCCAGCGGACCTAGCGGGAGAGAGGTTGAGCAGTTCTTC. This gives the protein CASGPSGREVEQFF. This rearrangement joins TRBV7-9 to TRBJ2-1, with 10 bases lining up with TRBD2. CDR3 length: 14 amino acids. Germline V CDR1 and CDR2: SEHNR, FQNEAQ (reference sequence). V dropped 8 bases and J dropped 9; count of bases not matched to a gene: 10. The full variable domain, rest sourced from reference TRBV7-9 and TRBJ2-1, is DTGVSQNPRHKITKRGQNVTFRCDPISEHNRLYWYRQTLGQGPEFLTYFQNEAQLEKSRLLSDRFSAERPKGSFSTLEIQRTEQGDSAMYLCASGPSGREVEQFFGPGTRLTVL.

The chain carries TRBV25-1 and TRBJ2-7, with a tentative D call TRBD1 (5 bases). Trimming left V 6 bases short and J 7 bases short, with 13 bases between. CDR1 and CDR2 (germline): MGHDK, SYGVNS. This CDR3 spans 12 amino acids. This CDR3 is CASRWGLGEQYF. The CDR3 DNA reads TGTGCCAGCAGGTGGGGCCTAGGGGAGCAGTACTTC.

V usage is TRBV27 and J usage is TRBJ2-7, with 8 bases identical to TRBD2. CDR1 is MNHEY and CDR2 is SMNVEV in the germline V gene (reference sequence). This CDR3 comprises 15 residues. Trimming took 5 bases from V and 1 from J; bases not matched to a gene: 7. The chain's CDR3 is CASSNIAGLSYEQYF. The CDR3 DNA follows: TGTGCCAGCAGTAATATAGCGGGGCTTTCCTACGAGCAGTACTTC.

This clone appeared a few times. The chain has TRBV5-4 and TRBJ2-7, with D possibly being TRBD2 (5 bases). The CDR3 spans 13 residues. V was cut by 0 bases and J by 3 bases, with 7 bases left in between. From germline, CDR1 is SGHNT and CDR2 YYREEE (reference sequence). The CDR3 reads CASSLERVYEQYF. CDR3 nucleotide sequence: TGTGCCAGCAGCTTGGAGAGGGTCTACGAGCAGTACTTC.